This is a list of T cell receptor beta chains from one sample in a study of multiple sclerosis patients with progressive multifocal leukoencephalopathy. Data came from immunoSEQ multiplex PCR; TCRdb stores just in-frame clones and leaves some out. Among some 27,000 clones listed, around 91% were seen once. The specimen was PBMCs, collected from a patient treated with natalizumab. Receptor source: a human donor with multiple sclerosis. CDR3s include the opening cysteine and the closing phenylalanine or tryptophan. D genes are given only for firm matches. For some rows the clone size is stated as once, few or many, or as a class when expanded; others skip it.

clone_size: NA
j_call: TRBJ2-2
d_call: NA
v_call: TRBV4-3
cdr3_nt: TGCGCCAGCAGCCAAGATGGTGCCGGGGAGCTGTTTTTT
cdr3_aa: CASSQDGAGELFF

clone_size: NA
j_call: TRBJ1-2
d_call: NA
v_call: TRBV6-5
cdr3_nt: TGTGCCACGAGTTCTTTTGCCCTCCCGGGCGGCTACACCTTC
cdr3_aa: CATSSFALPGGYTF

clone_size: NA
j_call: TRBJ1-6
d_call: NA
v_call: TRBV9
cdr3_nt: TGTGCCAGCAGCGTAGGGATCCATCTCCCCGGGAGTAATTCACCCCTCCACTTT
cdr3_aa: CASSVGIHLPGSNSPLHF

clone_size: NA
j_call: TRBJ1-1
d_call: NA
v_call: TRBV15
cdr3_nt: TGTGCCACCAGCAGAGATTCGGTGACCCGGGTCCGGAGGACTGAAGCTTTCTTT
cdr3_aa: CATSRDSVTRVRRTEAFF

clone_size: NA
j_call: TRBJ2-7
d_call: NA
v_call: TRBV29-1
cdr3_nt: TGCAGCTTCGCCAGCGACTCCTACGAGCAGTACTTC
cdr3_aa: CSFASDSYEQYF

clone_size: few
j_call: TRBJ2-7
d_call: NA
v_call: TRBV21-1
cdr3_nt: TGTGCCAGCAGCAAAGGGGGGGGACTCTCCTACGAGCAGTACTTC
cdr3_aa: CASSKGGGLSYEQYF

clone_size: NA
j_call: TRBJ2-7
d_call: TRBD2
v_call: TRBV6-6
cdr3_nt: TGTGCCAGCACCCCCATGGGCAGCGGGAACTCCTACGAGCAGTACTTC
cdr3_aa: CASTPMGSGNSYEQYF

clone_size: NA
j_call: TRBJ1-1
d_call: NA
v_call: TRBV7-9
cdr3_nt: TGTGCCAGCAGCTTAGGGAGTGGAGCTGAAGCTTTCTTT
cdr3_aa: CASSLGSGAEAFF

clone_size: NA
j_call: TRBJ1-2
d_call: NA
v_call: TRBV4-1
cdr3_nt: TGCGCCAGCAGCCAAGTCTCTACTCAACCCTATGGCTACACCTTC
cdr3_aa: CASSQVSTQPYGYTF

clone_size: NA
j_call: TRBJ1-1
d_call: NA
v_call: TRBV15
cdr3_nt: TGTGCCACCAGCAGAGGAGGCACTGAAGCTTTCTTT
cdr3_aa: CATSRGGTEAFF

clone_size: NA
j_call: TRBJ1-4
d_call: NA
v_call: TRBV10-3
cdr3_nt: TGTGCCACCTCTCCGGGGGCCCCTAATGAAAAACTGTTTTTT
cdr3_aa: CATSPGAPNEKLFF

clone_size: once
j_call: TRBJ1-2
d_call: TRBD1
v_call: TRBV6-5
cdr3_nt: TGTGCCAGCAGCCCCGACAGGGAATCCCTTGGTGGCTACACCTTC
cdr3_aa: CASSPDRESLGGYTF

clone_size: NA
j_call: TRBJ1-2
d_call: TRBD1
v_call: TRBV6-5
cdr3_nt: TGTGCCAGCAGTCTTAGGACAGGGGGATATGGCTACACCTTC
cdr3_aa: CASSLRTGGYGYTF

clone_size: NA
j_call: TRBJ2-5
d_call: NA
v_call: TRBV5-1
cdr3_nt: TGCGCCAGCAGTTTTCAAGAGACCCAGTACTTC
cdr3_aa: CASSFQETQYF